The rows below give T cell receptor beta chains drawn from one sample of a study of blood T cell repertoires in COVID-19. This table comes from immunoSEQ multiplex PCR, and its TCRdb copy is limited to in-frame clones, with some not included. In the table there are about 200,000 clones, roughly 90% of which are singletons. Sample: peripheral blood. These receptors came from a man aged 55-75 years who had recovered from COVID-19. Each CDR3 is given with its conserved first and last residue. A D gene is named only where the DNA matches it firmly. Size tells how often a clone was seen (once, few, many) or the class of an expanded clone, and some rows leave it out.

abundance,d_gene,j_gene,v_gene,CDR3nt,CDR3aa
-,-,TRBJ1-1,TRBV28,TGTGCCAGCAGTAGTAGGGGCACTGAAGCTTTCTTT,CASSSRGTEAFF
-,-,TRBJ2-3,TRBV11-2,TGTGCCAGCAGCTCCCTGATGGCATTCACAGATACGCAGTATTTT,CASSSLMAFTDTQYF
-,-,TRBJ2-3,TRBV3-1/TRBV3-2,TGTGCCAGCAGCTTACATCGAATTAGCGTCACAGATACGCAGTATTTT,CASSLHRISVTDTQYF
-,TRBD1,TRBJ1-3,TRBV5-1,TGCGCCAGCAGCTTGGGGGACAGCATTGGAAACACCATATATTTT,CASSLGDSIGNTIYF
-,-,TRBJ1-4,TRBV19,TGTGCCAGTAACCCTCCAGGGGCAACTAATGAAAAACTGTTTTTT,CASNPPGATNEKLFF
few,-,TRBJ1-1,TRBV12-3/TRBV12-4,TGTGCCAGCATTCTGGCGAACACTGAAGCTTTCTTT,CASILANTEAFF
-,TRBD1,TRBJ1-3,TRBV5-5,TGTGCCAGCAGCTTGGGCCCCGGACTTATTGACAGGGAAATCGGTGACACCATATATTTT,CASSLGPGLIDREIGDTIYF
-,-,TRBJ1-5,TRBV19,TGTGCCAGTAGTAGTACGGGGGTTCAGCCCCAGCATTTT,CASSSTGVQPQHF
-,TRBD1,TRBJ2-1,TRBV7-2,TGTGCCAGCAGCGTAGACAGGGACCCTGTTTTTGCTGAGCAGTTCTTC,CASSVDRDPVFAEQFF
-,-,TRBJ1-2,TRBV7-2,TGTGCCAGCAGCTTAGCGCTTGGGGAGAGAGGCTACACCTTC,CASSLALGERGYTF
-,-,TRBJ1-2,TRBV5-8,TGTGCCAGCAGCCGTAACAGGGAGGGGTATGGCTACACCTTC,CASSRNREGYGYTF
-,-,TRBJ2-1,TRBV21-1,TGTGCCAGCAGCGAGGGCACTAGACGCAATGAGCAGTTCTTC,CASSEGTRRNEQFF
-,-,TRBJ2-7,TRBV5-4,TGTGCCAGCAGCTTGGCGTCAGGCTTAGCCTACGAGCAGTACTTC,CASSLASGLAYEQYF
-,TRBD1,TRBJ1-5,TRBV29-1,TGCAGCGCCCGGGGACAGGACAATCAGCCCCAGCATTTT,CSARGQDNQPQHF
once,-,TRBJ2-3,TRBV7-3,TGTGCCAGCAGCCCCCTGGGCCTCGGGGGGCCGGATACGCAGTATTTT,CASSPLGLGGPDTQYF
-,-,TRBJ1-5,TRBV6-5,TGTGCCAGCCTTCTCCGGGATTTGAGCAATCAGCCCCAGCATTTT,CASLLRDLSNQPQHF
-,-,TRBJ1-3,TRBV19,TGTGCCAGTAGTATAGATCGAGACAGAGGAAACACCATATATTTT,CASSIDRDRGNTIYF
-,-,TRBJ1-3,TRBV5-1,TGCGCCAGCAGCTCGTCGGACTTCGGAAACACCATATATTTT,CASSSSDFGNTIYF
-,-,TRBJ2-7,TRBV9,TGTGCCAGCAGCGTAGACCTCGGCGGAAGGGAGGAGCAGTACTTC,CASSVDLGGREEQYF
-,-,TRBJ1-3,TRBV19,TGTGCCAGTAGTATTTCGAGGGTTGGAAACACCATATATTTT,CASSISRVGNTIYF
-,TRBD1,TRBJ1-2,TRBV27,TGTGCCAGCAGTGACAGGGGAGGGTATGGCTACACCTTC,CASSDRGGYGYTF
once,-,TRBJ1-4,TRBV18,TGTGCCAGCTCACCACCTGAGGGATTTGGAACTAATGAAAAACTGTTTTTT,CASSPPEGFGTNEKLFF
-,TRBD2,TRBJ2-1,TRBV10-2,TGCGCCAGCAGGACTAGCGGGAGGGCCTACAATGAGCAGTTCTTC,CASRTSGRAYNEQFF
-,TRBD1,TRBJ2-6,TRBV5-1,TGCGCCAGCAGCAGGGACAGGGAGGCCGGGGCCAACGTCCTGACTTTC,CASSRDREAGANVLTF
-,TRBD1,TRBJ2-7,TRBV24-1,TGTGCCACCAGTGATGGACAGGGTCACGAGCAGTACTTC,CATSDGQGHEQYF
-,TRBD1,TRBJ2-2,TRBV2,TGTGCCAGCAGGCCCGGGACAGGGAAACCGAGGGAGCTGTTTTTT,CASRPGTGKPRELFF
-,-,TRBJ2-2,TRBV7-2,TGTGCCAGCAAACCTGGGGGGACTGAGACCGGGGAGCTGTTTTTT,CASKPGGTETGELFF
-,-,TRBJ1-1,TRBV21-1,TGTGCCAGCAGCAGACAGGCAAGGCCCTCCACCGGGGCTAGGAACACTGAAGCTTTCTTT,CASSRQARPSTGARNTEAFF
once,TRBD2,TRBJ2-1,TRBV27,TGTGCCAGCAGCAGGGGACTAGCGGCCTATCTAGGGAATGAGCAGTTCTTC,CASSRGLAAYLGNEQFF
-,TRBD2,TRBJ2-1,TRBV19,TGTGCCAGTAGTATCCGCGGTAGCGGGAATGAGCAGTTCTTC,CASSIRGSGNEQFF
-,-,TRBJ2-7,TRBV4-2,TGTGCCAGCAGCCAAGAGGCGGCAGCCTACGAGCAGTACTTC,CASSQEAAAYEQYF
-,TRBD1,TRBJ2-5,TRBV5-1,TGCGCCAGCAGCTTGGGTGGACAGGGAAAAGAGACCCAGTACTTC,CASSLGGQGKETQYF
-,-,TRBJ2-2,TRBV12-3/TRBV12-4,TGTGCCAGCAGGGGACAGAACACCGGGGAGCTGTTTTTT,CASRGQNTGELFF
-,-,TRBJ1-4,TRBV27,TGTGCCAGCAGTCCCCGACAGGCCTCTAATGAAAAACTGTTTTTT,CASSPRQASNEKLFF
-,-,TRBJ1-1,TRBV18,TGTGCCAGCTCACCACCTAGTGGGGGGACCACTGAAGCTTTCTTT,CASSPPSGGTTEAFF
-,TRBD2,TRBJ2-5,TRBV10-3,TGTGCCATCGCGACCGGGACTAGCGGGGGCCAAGAGACCCAGTACTTC,CAIATGTSGGQETQYF
few,-,TRBJ2-7,TRBV20-1,TGCAGTGCTAGTTCCGGGACATCTGGCTCCTACGAGCAGTACTTC,CSASSGTSGSYEQYF
-,-,TRBJ1-3,TRBV4-1,TGCGCCAGCAGCCAAGGTCCCGGAGGATTTGGAAACACCATATATTTT,CASSQGPGGFGNTIYF
-,-,TRBJ1-2,TRBV6-5,TGTGCCAGCAAAGACACAGGGACCTATGGCTACACCTTC,CASKDTGTYGYTF
-,-,TRBJ2-1,TRBV7-2,TGTGCCAGCAGTAAAACGGACTCCTCCTACAATGAGCAGTTCTTC,CASSKTDSSYNEQFF
-,-,TRBJ2-5,TRBV20-1,TGCAGTGCTAGTGACACATCGGAGACCCAGTACTTC,CSASDTSETQYF
-,-,TRBJ1-4,TRBV9,TGTGCCAGCAGTGTACAGGGAACTAATGAAAAACTGTTTTTT,CASSVQGTNEKLFF
-,-,TRBJ1-5,TRBV19,TGTGCCAGTAGTATCACGCAGGGAGGGGTTCAGCCCCAGCATTTT,CASSITQGGVQPQHF
-,TRBD1,TRBJ1-6,TRBV9,TGTGCCAGCAGCCTCCGGACAGGGGATCGTTCACCCCTCCACTTT,CASSLRTGDRSPLHF
-,-,TRBJ1-5,TRBV19,TGTGCCAGTAGTATGGGATTACAGGGTCAGCCCCAGCATTTT,CASSMGLQGQPQHF
-,-,TRBJ2-7,TRBV19,TGTGCCAGTAGCGTAGGGCCTCAGGGGGAGCAGTACTTC,CASSVGPQGEQYF
-,-,TRBJ1-2,TRBV7-2,TGTGCCAGCAGCCCCGGGGGGTCAGGGATGTGGAGTAACTATGGCTACACCTTC,CASSPGGSGMWSNYGYTF
-,TRBD1,TRBJ1-2,TRBV6-5,TGTGCCAGCAGTCCCCAGGACAGGGGAAATAACGGCTACACCTTC,CASSPQDRGNNGYTF
-,TRBD1,TRBJ1-5,TRBV15,TGTGCCACCAGCCGAGGGACAGGGGGCAATCAGCCCCAGCATTTT,CATSRGTGGNQPQHF
-,TRBD2,TRBJ2-1,TRBV5-6,TGTGCCAGCAGCTTCACTAGCGGGGACTACAATGAGCAGTTCTTC,CASSFTSGDYNEQFF
-,-,TRBJ1-1,TRBV12-2,TGTGCAAGTCGCTTAGAGCCCGTCCTCCCGAAAGCTTTCTTT,CASRLEPVLPKAFF
-,TRBD1,TRBJ1-5,TRBV7-9,TGTGCCAGCAGCTCCGGGACAGGGGCTGATCAGCCCCAGCATTTT,CASSSGTGADQPQHF
-,-,TRBJ2-6,TRBV5-1,TGCGCCAGCAGCCCTCGGCAGGGGAGACCAAGCTCTGGGGCCAACGTCCTGACTTTC,CASSPRQGRPSSGANVLTF
-,-,TRBJ2-4,TRBV3-1/TRBV3-2,TGTGCCAGCGCCTCACAGGGAGGGTCTTGGTACTTC,CASASQGGSWYF
-,TRBD2,TRBJ2-7,TRBV28,TGTGCCAGCAGTTTAAGGGTGAAGGGACTAGCGGGAGAGGGGCAGTACTTC,CASSLRVKGLAGEGQYF
-,TRBD1,TRBJ1-6,TRBV18,TGTGCCAGCTTAGGACAGGTTAATAATTCACCCCTCCACTTT,CASLGQVNNSPLHF
-,TRBD1,TRBJ2-7,TRBV18,TGTGCCAGCTCACTTGGACAGGTAAATTCCTACGAGCAGTACTTC,CASSLGQVNSYEQYF